This T cell receptor (beta chain) was sequenced in a study of brain T cells in children with intractable seizures. General study findings and limits: Only CDR3 sequence similarity suggested viral specificity, without known HCMV serostatus. Pre- and post-surgery blood differed in depth, so pre-surgery absences may be undersampling.

TCRdb's table, derived via immunoSEQ multiplex PCR, lists solely in-frame clones and lacks some. The sample lists about 110,000 clones; approximately 94% were seen once. This clone was counted a single time. The target antigen is unknown. Surgery cases with the highest brain T cell transcript signatures were chosen for sequencing. At least one anti-epileptic drug was given before surgery. The CDR3 consists of 19 residues. V lost 3 bases to trimming and J lost 0 bases; unmatched junction nucleotides: 11. The germline V gene encodes CDR1 SEHNR and CDR2 FQNEAQ (reference sequence). This material consisted of peripheral blood, taken at surgery. This sequence originates from a boy under two years old with hemimegalencephaly and intractable seizures. The chain is built from TRBV7-9 and TRBJ2-6; 7 positions match TRBD1. CDR3 in amino acids: CASSLDRWGQTSGANVLTF. Here the CDR3 DNA reads TGTGCCAGCAGCTTGGACCGGTGGGGACAGACCTCTGGGGCCAACGTCCTGACTTTC.